These 5 T cell receptor beta chains were sequenced from one sample in a study of blood T cell repertoires in COVID-19. The table came from immunoSEQ multiplex PCR; TCRdb's copy has only in-frame clones and leaves some out. The sample holds some 170,000 clones, 84% seen once. The sample taken for sequencing was PBMCs or T cells enriched from blood (not recorded which). The source is a man aged 50 to 60 who had recovered from COVID-19.

The J gene is TRBJ1-2, the V gene TRBV2, with 11 positions matching TRBD1. This CDR3 is built from 15 residues. Germline V gene data show CDR1 as SNHLY and CDR2 as FYNNEI. V lost 3 bases to trimming and J lost 7 bases; unmatched junction nucleotides: 7. In nucleotides, the CDR3 is TGTGCCAGCAGTGAGAGGACAGGGGGCGTTGGTGGCTACACCTTC. It yields the protein CASSERTGGVGGYTF. The complete variable domain, with remaining parts taken from reference TRBV2 and TRBJ1-2, reads EPEVTQTPSHQVTQMGQEVILRCVPISNHLYFYWYRQILGQKVEFLVSFYNNEISEKSEIFDDQFSVERPDGSNFTLKIRSTKLEDSAMYFCASSERTGGVGGYTFGSGTRLTVV.

The gene calls are TRBV2 and TRBJ2-7, with 9 bases fitting TRBD1. The germline CDR1 and CDR2 sequences are SNHLY and FYNNEI. The CDR3 extends over 14 amino acids. J was trimmed by 3 bases and V by 6 bases; bases with no gene match: 6. The DNA for the CDR3 is TGTGCCAGCAGCAAAGACAGGGGGAACTACGAGCAGTACTTC. Translated, it gives CASSKDRGNYEQYF.

For this clone: The germline gene is not matched at one end of the junction; a read error may be the cause. The chain is built from TRBV30 and TRBJ2-7, with D maybe TRBD1 (6 bases). The CDR3 extends over 15 amino acids. The germline V gene encodes CDR1 GTSNPN and CDR2 SVGIG (reference sequence). The CDR3 bases are TGTGCCTGGAGTCCCTACACAGGGACCTCCGACGAGCAGTACTTC. Translation gives CAWSPYTGTSDEQYF. Combining the CDR3 with reference TRBV30 and TRBJ2-7 gives the whole variable domain SQTIHQWPATLVQPVGSPLSLECTVEGTSNPNLYWYRQAAGRGLQLLFYSVGIGQISSEVPQNLSASRPQDRQFILSSKKLLLSDSGFYLCAWSPYTGTSDEQYFGPGTRLTVT.

This sequence joins TRBV4-2 and TRBJ1-1; 8 bases agree with TRBD1. The germline V gene encodes CDR1 LGHNA and CDR2 YNFKEQ. The CDR3 totals 17 residues. The junction had 15 bases not matched to a gene; V was cut back by 3 bases and J by 6 bases. The CDR3 loop reads CASSQPGTGQGGAEAFF. The CDR3 DNA sequence: TGTGCCAGCAGCCAGCCCGGTACCGGACAGGGAGGGGCTGAAGCTTTCTTT.

Points on this clone: The identical CDR3 is also encoded by other nucleotide sequences in the sample. The V and J genes are TRBV18 and TRBJ2-7; D is possibly TRBD1 (5 bases). Trimming took 3 bases from V and 0 from J, leaving 6 bases between them. There are 13 residues in the CDR3. Germline CDR1 KGHSH, CDR2 LQKENI. The CDR3 DNA sequence: TGTGCCAGCTCACCTCAGGGCTCCTACGAGCAGTACTTC. Its translation: CASSPQGSYEQYF.